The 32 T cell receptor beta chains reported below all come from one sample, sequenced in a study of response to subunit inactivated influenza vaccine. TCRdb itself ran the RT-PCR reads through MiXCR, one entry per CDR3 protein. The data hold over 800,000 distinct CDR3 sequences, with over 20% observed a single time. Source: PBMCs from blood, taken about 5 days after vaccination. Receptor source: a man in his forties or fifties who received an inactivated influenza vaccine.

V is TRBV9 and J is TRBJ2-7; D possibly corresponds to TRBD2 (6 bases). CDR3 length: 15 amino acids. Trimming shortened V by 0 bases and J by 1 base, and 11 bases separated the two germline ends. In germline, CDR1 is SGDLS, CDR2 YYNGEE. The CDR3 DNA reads TGTGCCAGCAGCGTAGGCCCTAGCGTATCCTACGAGCAGTACTTC. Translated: CASSVGPSVSYEQYF.

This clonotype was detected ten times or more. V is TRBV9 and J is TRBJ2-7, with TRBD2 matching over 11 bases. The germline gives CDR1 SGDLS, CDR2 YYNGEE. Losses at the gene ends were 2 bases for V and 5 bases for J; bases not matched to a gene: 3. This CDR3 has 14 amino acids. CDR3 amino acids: CASSVSGRAHEQYF. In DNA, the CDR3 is TGTGCCAGCAGCGTTAGCGGGAGGGCCCACGAGCAGTACTTC.

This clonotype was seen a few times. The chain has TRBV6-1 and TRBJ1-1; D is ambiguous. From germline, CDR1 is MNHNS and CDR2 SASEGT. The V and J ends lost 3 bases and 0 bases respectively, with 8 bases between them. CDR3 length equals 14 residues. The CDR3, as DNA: TGTGCCAGCAGTGACAGTTTTTTGAACACTGAAGCTTTCTTT. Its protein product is CASSDSFLNTEAFF.

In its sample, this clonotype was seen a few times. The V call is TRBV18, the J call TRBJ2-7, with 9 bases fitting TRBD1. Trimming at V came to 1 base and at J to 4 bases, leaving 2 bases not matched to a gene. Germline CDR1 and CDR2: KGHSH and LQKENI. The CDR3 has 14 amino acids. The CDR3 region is CASSPRGTGYEQYF. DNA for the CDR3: TGTGCCAGCTCACCACGCGGGACAGGGTACGAGCAGTACTTC.

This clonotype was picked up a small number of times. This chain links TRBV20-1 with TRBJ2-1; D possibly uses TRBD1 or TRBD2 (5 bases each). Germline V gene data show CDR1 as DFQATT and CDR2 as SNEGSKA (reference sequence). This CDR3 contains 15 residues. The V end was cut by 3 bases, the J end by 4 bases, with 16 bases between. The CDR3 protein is CSARGRSTGYNEQFF. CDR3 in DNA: TGCAGTGCTAGGGGACGGTCGACGGGATACAATGAGCAGTTCTTC.

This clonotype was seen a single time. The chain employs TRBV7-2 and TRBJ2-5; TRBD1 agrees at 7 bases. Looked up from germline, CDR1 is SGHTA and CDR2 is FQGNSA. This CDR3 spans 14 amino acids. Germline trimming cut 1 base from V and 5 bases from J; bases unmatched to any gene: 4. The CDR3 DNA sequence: TGTGCCAGCAGCTTAGTGACAGGGTTCGAGACCCAGTACTTC. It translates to CASSLVTGFETQYF.

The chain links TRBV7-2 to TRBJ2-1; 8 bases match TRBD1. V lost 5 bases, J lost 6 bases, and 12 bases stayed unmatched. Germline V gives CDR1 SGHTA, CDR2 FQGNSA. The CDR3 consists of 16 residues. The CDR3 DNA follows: TGTGCCAGCAGCCTGAGATGGGACAGGCGGGGCAATGAGCAGTTCTTC. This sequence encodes CASSLRWDRRGNEQFF.

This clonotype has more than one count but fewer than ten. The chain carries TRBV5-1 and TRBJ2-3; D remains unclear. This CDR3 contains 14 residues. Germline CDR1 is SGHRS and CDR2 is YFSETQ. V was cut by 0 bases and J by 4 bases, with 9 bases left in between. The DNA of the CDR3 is TGCGCCAGCAGCTTGGAAGGGTTTGCAGATACGCAGTATTTT. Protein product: CASSLEGFADTQYF.

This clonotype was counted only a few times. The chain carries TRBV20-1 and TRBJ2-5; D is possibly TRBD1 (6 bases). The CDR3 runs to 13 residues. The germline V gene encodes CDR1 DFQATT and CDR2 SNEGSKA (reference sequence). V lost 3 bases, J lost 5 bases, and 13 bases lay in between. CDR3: CSASRQVKETQYF. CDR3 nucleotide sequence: TGCAGTGCTAGTAGACAGGTGAAGGAGACCCAGTACTTC.

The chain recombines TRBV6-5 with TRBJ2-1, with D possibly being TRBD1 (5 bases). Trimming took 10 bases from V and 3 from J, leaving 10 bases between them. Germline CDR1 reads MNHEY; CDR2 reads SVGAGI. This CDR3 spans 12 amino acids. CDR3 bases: TGTGCCACCCGAAGGGGCTACAATGAGCAGTTCTTC. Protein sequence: CATRRGYNEQFF.

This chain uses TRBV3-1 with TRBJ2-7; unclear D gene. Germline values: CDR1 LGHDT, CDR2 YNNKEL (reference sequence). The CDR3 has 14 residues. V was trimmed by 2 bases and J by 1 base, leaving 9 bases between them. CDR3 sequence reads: CASSQKWQSYEQYF. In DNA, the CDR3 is TGTGCCAGCAGCCAAAAATGGCAGTCCTACGAGCAGTACTTC.

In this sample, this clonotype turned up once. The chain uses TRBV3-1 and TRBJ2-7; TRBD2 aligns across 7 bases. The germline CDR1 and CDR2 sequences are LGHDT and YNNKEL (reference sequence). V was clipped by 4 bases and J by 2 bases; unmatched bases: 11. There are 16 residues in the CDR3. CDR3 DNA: TGTGCCAGCAGCCGACGCGGGGGTGGGATCGCCTACGAGCAGTACTTC. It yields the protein CASSRRGGGIAYEQYF.

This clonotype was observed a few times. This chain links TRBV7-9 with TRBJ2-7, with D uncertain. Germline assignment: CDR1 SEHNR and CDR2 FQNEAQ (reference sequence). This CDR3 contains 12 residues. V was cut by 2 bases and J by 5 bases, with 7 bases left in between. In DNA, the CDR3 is TGTGCCAGCAGCTTAAGTCAGGACGAGCAGTACTTC. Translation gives CASSLSQDEQYF.

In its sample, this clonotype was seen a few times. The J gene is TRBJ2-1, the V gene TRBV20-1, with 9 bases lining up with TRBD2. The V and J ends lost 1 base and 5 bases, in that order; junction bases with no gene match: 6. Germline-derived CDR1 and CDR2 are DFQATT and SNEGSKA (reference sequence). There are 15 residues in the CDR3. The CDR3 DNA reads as TGCAGTGCTAGAGCGGTAGCGGGAGCAGACAATGAGCAGTTCTTC. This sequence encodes CSARAVAGADNEQFF.

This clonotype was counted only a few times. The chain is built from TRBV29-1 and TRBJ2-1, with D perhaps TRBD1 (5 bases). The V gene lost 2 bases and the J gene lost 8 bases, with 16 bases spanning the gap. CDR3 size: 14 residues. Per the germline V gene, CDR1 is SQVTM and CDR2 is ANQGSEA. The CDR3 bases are TGCAGCGTTGAACCGATGCCAGGGAACGATGAGCAGTTCTTC. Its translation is CSVEPMPGNDEQFF.

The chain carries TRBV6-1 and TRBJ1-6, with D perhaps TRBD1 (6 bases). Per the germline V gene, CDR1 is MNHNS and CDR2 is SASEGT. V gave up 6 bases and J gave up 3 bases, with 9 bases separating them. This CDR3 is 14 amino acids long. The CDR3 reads CASRRQDYNSPLHF. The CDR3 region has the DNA TGTGCCAGCAGAAGACAGGACTATAATTCACCCCTCCACTTT.

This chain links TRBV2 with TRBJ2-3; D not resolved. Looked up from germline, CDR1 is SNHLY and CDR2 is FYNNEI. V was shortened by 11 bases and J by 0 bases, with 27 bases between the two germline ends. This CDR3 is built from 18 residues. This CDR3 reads CAFSPSVVGKISTDTQYF. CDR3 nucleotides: TGTGCCTTCAGTCCCAGTGTCGTGGGGAAAATCAGCACAGATACGCAGTATTTT.

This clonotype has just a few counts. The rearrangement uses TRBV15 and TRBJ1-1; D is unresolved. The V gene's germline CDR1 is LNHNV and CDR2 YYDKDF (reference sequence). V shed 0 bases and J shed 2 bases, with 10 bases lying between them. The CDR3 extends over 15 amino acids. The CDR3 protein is CATSRDSRTNTEAFF. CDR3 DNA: TGTGCCACCAGCAGAGATAGTCGGACTAACACTGAAGCTTTCTTT.

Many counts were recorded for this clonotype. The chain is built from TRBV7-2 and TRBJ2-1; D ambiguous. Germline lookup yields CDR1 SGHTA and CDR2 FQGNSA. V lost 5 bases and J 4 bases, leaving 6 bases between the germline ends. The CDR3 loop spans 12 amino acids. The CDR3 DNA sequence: TGTGCCAGCAGCGTCGTATACAATGAGCAGTTCTTC. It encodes CASSVVYNEQFF.

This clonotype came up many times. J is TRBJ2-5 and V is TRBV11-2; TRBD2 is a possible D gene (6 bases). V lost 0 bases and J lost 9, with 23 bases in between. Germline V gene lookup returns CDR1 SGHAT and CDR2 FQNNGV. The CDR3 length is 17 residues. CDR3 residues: CASSLDKAEGERRAQYF. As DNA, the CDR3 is TGTGCCAGCAGCTTAGATAAGGCGGAGGGCGAACGGAGGGCCCAGTACTTC.

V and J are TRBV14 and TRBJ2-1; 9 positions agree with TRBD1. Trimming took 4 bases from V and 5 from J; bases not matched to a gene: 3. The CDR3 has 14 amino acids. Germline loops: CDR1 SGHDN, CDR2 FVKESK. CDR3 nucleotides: TGTGCCAGCAGCCGGGACAGGGTGGACAATGAGCAGTTCTTC. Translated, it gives CASSRDRVDNEQFF.

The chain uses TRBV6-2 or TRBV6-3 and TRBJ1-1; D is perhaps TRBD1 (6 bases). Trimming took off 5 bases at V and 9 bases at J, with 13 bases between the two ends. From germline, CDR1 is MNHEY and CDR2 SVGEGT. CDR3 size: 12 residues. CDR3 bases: TGTGCCAGCAGTGTCCAGGGGACTAAAGCTTTCTTT. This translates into CASSVQGTKAFF.

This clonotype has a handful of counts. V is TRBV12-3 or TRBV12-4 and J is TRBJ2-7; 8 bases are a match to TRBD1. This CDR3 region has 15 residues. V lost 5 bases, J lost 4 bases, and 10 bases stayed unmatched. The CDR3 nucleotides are TGTGCCAGCAGTCCCGGACAGGGAAGATTGTACGAGCAGTACTTC. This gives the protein CASSPGQGRLYEQYF.

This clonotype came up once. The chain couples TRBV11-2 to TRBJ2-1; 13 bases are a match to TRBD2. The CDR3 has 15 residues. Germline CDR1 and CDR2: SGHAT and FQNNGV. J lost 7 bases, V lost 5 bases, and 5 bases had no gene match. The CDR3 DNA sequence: TGTGCCAGCAGCCCGGGGACTAGCGGGAAGAATGAGCAGTTCTTC. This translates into CASSPGTSGKNEQFF.

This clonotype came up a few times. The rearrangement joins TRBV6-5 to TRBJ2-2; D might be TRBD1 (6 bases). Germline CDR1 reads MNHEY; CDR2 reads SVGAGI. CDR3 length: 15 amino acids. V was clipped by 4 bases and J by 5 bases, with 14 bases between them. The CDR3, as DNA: TGTGCCAGCAGTTCCACACAAGGACAGACCGGGGAGCTGTTTTTT. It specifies CASSSTQGQTGELFF.

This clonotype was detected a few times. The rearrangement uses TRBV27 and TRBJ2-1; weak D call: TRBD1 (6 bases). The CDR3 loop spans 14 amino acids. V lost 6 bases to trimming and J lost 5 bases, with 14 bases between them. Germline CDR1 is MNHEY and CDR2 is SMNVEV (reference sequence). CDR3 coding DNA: TGTGCCAGCAGCTCCTTTGGGGGCGACAATGAGCAGTTCTTC. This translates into CASSSFGGDNEQFF.

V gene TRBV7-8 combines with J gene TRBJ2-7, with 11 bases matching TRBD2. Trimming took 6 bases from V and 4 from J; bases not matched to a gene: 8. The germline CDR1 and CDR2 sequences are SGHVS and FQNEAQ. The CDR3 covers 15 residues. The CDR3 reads CASRSRLAGKYEQYF. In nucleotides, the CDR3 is TGTGCCAGCAGATCCCGACTAGCGGGAAAGTACGAGCAGTACTTC.

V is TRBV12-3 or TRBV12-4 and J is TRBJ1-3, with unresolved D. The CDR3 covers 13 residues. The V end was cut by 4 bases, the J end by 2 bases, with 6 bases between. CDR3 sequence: CASSSTTGNTIYF. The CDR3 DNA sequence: TGTGCCAGCAGTTCCACGACTGGAAACACCATATATTTT.

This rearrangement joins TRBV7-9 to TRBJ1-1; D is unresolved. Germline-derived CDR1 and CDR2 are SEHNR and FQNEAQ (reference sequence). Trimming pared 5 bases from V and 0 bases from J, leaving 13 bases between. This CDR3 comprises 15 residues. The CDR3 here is CASSPLRALNTEAFF. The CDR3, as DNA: TGTGCCAGCAGCCCTCTTAGGGCTTTGAACACTGAAGCTTTCTTT.

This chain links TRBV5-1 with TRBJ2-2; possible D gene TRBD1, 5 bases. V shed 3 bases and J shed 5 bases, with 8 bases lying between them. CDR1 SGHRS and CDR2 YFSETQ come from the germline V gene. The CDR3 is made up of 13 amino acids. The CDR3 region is CASSSRETGELFF. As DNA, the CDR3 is TGCGCCAGCAGCTCCAGGGAAACCGGGGAGCTGTTTTTT.

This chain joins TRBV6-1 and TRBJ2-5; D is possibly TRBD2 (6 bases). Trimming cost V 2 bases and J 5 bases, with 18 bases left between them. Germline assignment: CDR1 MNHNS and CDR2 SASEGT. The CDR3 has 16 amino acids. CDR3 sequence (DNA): TGTGCCAGCAGTGAAAAAACAGGAGGGGCCAGGGAGACCCAGTACTTC. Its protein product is CASSEKTGGARETQYF.

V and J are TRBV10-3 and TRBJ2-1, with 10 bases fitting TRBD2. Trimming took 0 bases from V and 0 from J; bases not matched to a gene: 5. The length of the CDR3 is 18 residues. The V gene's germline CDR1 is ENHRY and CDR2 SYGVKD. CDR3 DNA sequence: TGTGCCATCAGTGAGTCGGGGACTAGCGAGAGCTCCTACAATGAGCAGTTCTTC. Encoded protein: CAISESGTSESSYNEQFF.